This T cell receptor (beta chain) was profiled in a study of graft-versus-host responses after intestinal transplantation. As concerns this clone: Its antigen is still unknown.

Notes on the study in general: Ileal or blood samples showed some GvH clones first, and such clones were also found in recipient marrow.

Clones were read by immunoSEQ multiplex PCR, and TCRdb kept only the in-frame ones, dropping some. Of tens of thousands of clones in the sample, 91% were seen once. The germline V and J ends were trimmed by 4 bases and 5 bases, with 12 bases remaining between them. The CDR3 has 13 amino acids. CDR1 and CDR2 from the germline V gene are SGHRS and YFSETQ. The receptor's source is a human donor who received an intestinal transplant. The specimen comprised unstimulated CD4+ T cells sorted from spleen or lymph node cells, sampled before intestinal transplant. The chain uses TRBV5-1 and TRBJ1-1; maybe TRBD1 (5 bases). CDR3 loop: CASSGAGYTEAFF. Here the CDR3 DNA reads TGCGCCAGCAGCGGTGCAGGGTATACTGAAGCTTTCTTT.